This T cell receptor (beta chain) comes out of a study of regulatory T cells in long-lasting Graves disease. Germline CDR1 LNHDA, CDR2 SQIVND (reference sequence). This CDR3 region has 15 residues. Trimming removed 4 bases at V and 10 bases at J, with 22 bases between. Time point: persistent/refractory GD, antithyroid drugs over 5 years with positive TRAb. Following extraction of RNA from PBMCs, that RNA was used to make the TCR library. Patients met American Thyroid Association criteria for Graves' disease. Overall study results and limits: Those with persistent disease had in common more public clonotypes (roughly 3,000) than new patients (roughly 970). Persistent disease was associated with favored TRBV28 usage and with favored use of TRBJ1-2 and TRBJ2-5.

Relying on iRepertoire HTBI primers and Arm-PCR of CDR3 regions, the team built TCR beta libraries. Each CDR3 protein is one row after TCRdb ran MiXCR on the multiplex PCR reads. The data hold some 450,000 distinct CDR3 sequences, with roughly a quarter observed a single time. This clonotype was recorded many times. As yet, its antigen is unknown. The chain employs TRBV19 and TRBJ1-1, with D hard to call. The clonotype comes from a female donor with Graves disease. Sequencing used peripheral blood mononuclear cells (PBMCs), obtained when the disease was refractory, from a patient treated with antithyroid drugs. Here the CDR3 DNA reads TGTGCCAGTAGTACTCTGACACGTCCTGACGTCGGAGCTTTCTTT. As protein: CASSTLTRPDVGAFF.